The clone carrying this T cell receptor (beta chain) was observed a single time. Antigen: not known. The data derive from a study of shared clonotypes between healthy human individuals. Study at large: The donors, a couple of women and three men, were aged 18 to 49. A donor's plate count was three for CD4 naive and three for CD4 memory; CD8 naive had two and CD8 memory one. Study conclusions and caveats: Naive CD4 clonotypes were shared across several donors at about 5.3%.

It was CD45RO-negative cells, positively selected for CCR7, that made up naive CD8 cells, with terminally differentiated effector memory CD45RA+ cells excluded. The CDR3 contains 16 residues. CDR1 and CDR2 (germline): SGHAT, FQNNGV. After removal of 5 bases from V and 5 bases from J, the junction contained 8 bases not matched to a gene. Replicate sorted-subset PCRs were loaded with roughly 190 ng DNA, 31,000 or so T cell genomes. The repertoire was sequenced with immunoSEQ multiplex PCR; TCRdb's copy has only in-frame clones and lacks some. Of approximately 740,000 clones in the sample, nearly 95% were seen once.

Sequencing was carried out using naive CD8+ T cells sorted from blood. The rearrangement joins TRBV11-2 to TRBJ2-1, with 11 positions matching TRBD2. The receptor was derived from a man aged 30 to 39 in good health. The DNA of the CDR3 is TGTGCCAGCAGCCCTGCCGGACTAGCGGGCCACAATGAGCAGTTCTTC. The encoded protein is CASSPAGLAGHNEQFF.